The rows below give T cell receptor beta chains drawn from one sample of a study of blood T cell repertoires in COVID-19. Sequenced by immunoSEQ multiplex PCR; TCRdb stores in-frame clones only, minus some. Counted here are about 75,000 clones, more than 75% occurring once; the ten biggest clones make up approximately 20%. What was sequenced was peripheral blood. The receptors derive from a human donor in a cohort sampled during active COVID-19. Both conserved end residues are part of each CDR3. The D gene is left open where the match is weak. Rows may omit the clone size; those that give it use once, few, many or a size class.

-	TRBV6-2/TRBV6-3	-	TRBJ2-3	TGTGCCAGCAGTTACGGGTCGGGAGGCACAGATACGCAGTATTTT	CASSYGSGGTDTQYF
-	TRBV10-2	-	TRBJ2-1	TGCGCCAGCAGAGATCCCGGCACTAGCTCCGAGCAGTTCTTC	CASRDPGTSSEQFF
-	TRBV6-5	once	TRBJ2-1	TGTGCCAGCAAGGGGGTGGGCAATGAGCAGTTCTTC	CASKGVGNEQFF
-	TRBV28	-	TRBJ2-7	TGTGCCAGCAGGGCCGTGAACTACGAGCAGTACTTC	CASRAVNYEQYF
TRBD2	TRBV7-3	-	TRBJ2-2	TGTGCCAGCAGCCCTGGCAGCGGGGGCACCGGGGAGCTGTTTTTT	CASSPGSGGTGELFF
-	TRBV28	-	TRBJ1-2	TGTGCCAGCCTTTTATTGACGGGATATGGCTACACCTTC	CASLLLTGYGYTF
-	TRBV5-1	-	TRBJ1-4	TGCGCCAGCAGGACATCCCCTAATGAAAAACTGTTTTTT	CASRTSPNEKLFF
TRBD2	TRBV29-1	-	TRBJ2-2	TGCAGCGTACTCAGACTAGCGGGTTCGAACACCGGGGAGCTGTTTTTT	CSVLRLAGSNTGELFF
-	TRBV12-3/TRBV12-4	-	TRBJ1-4	TGTGCCAGCATGAGGGCGACTAATGAAAAACTGTTTTTT	CASMRATNEKLFF
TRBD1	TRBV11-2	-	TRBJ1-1	TGTGCCAGCAGCTATATAGGGGGCTCAATGGCTGAAGCTTTCTTT	CASSYIGGSMAEAFF
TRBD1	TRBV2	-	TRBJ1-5	TGTGCCAGCAGTGTCGGACAGGGAGGGAATCAGCCCCAGCATTTT	CASSVGQGGNQPQHF
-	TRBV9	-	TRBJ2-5	TGTGCCAGCAGCTCCCGACAGGACCAAGAGACCCAGTACTTC	CASSSRQDQETQYF
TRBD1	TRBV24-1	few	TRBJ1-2	TGTGCCACCAGTGATTACAGGGGTGGCTACACCTTC	CATSDYRGGYTF
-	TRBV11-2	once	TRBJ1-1	TGTGCCAGCAGCTCCCCTAATCGGGGTGGCACTGAAGCTTTCTTT	CASSSPNRGGTEAFF
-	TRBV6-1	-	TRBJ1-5	TGTGCCAGCAGTGAAATCTATGAGAGGCCCCAGCATTTT	CASSEIYERPQHF
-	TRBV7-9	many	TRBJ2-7	TGTGCCAGTACCTCGGGCTCCTACGAGCAGTACTTC	CASTSGSYEQYF
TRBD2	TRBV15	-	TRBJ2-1	TGTGCCACCAGCAGAGATTTCGGGAGGGCCTTCAATGAGCAGTTCTTC	CATSRDFGRAFNEQFF